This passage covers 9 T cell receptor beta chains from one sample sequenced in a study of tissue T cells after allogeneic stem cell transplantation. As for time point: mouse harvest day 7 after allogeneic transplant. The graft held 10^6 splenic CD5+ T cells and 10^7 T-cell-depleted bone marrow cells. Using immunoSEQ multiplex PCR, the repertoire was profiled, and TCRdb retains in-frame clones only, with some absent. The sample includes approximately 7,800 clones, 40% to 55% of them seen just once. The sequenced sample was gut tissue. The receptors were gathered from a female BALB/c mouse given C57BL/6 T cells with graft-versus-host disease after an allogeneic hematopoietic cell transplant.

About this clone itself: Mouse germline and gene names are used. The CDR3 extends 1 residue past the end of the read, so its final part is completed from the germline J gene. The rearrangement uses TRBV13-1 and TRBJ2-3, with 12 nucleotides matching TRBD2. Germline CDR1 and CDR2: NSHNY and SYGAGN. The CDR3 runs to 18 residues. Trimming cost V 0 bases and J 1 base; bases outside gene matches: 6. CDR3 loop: CASSDAGTGGRGAETLYF. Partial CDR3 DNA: TGTGCCAGCAGTGATGCGGGGACTGGGGGGCGCGGTGCAGAAACGCTGTAT.

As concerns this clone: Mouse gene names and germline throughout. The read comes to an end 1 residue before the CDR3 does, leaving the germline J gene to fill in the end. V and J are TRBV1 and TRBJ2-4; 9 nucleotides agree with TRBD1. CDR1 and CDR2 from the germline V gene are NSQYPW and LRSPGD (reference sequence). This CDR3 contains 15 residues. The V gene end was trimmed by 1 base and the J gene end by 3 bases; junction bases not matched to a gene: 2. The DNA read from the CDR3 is TGCACCTGCAGTGCAGCCGGGACAGGGCAAAACACCTTGTAC. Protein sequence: CTCSAAGTGQNTLY. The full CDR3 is CTCSAAGTGQNTLYF.

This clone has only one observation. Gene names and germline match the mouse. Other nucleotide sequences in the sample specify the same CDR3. The CDR3 loop reads CASSPTGGGEQYF. The part of the CDR3 DNA that was read is TGTGCCAGCAGTCCGACAGGGGGAGGTGAACAGTAC. The rearrangement links TRBV26 to TRBJ2-7, with 9 bases fitting TRBD1. The read comes to an end 1 residue before the CDR3 does, leaving the germline J gene to fill in the end. This CDR3 has 13 residues. Germline loops: CDR1 KGHPV, CDR2 FQNQEV (reference sequence). The V segment lost 4 bases and the J segment 6 bases; nucleotides outside the gene matches: 4.

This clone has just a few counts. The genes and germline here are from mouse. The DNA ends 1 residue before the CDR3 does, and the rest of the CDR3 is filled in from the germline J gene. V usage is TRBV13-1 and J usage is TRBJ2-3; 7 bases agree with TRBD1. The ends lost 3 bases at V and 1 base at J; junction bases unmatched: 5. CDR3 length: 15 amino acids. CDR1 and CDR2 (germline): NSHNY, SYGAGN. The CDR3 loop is CASSANRGRAETLYF. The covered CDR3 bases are TGTGCCAGCAGTGCCAACAGGGGACGTGCAGAAACGCTGTAT.

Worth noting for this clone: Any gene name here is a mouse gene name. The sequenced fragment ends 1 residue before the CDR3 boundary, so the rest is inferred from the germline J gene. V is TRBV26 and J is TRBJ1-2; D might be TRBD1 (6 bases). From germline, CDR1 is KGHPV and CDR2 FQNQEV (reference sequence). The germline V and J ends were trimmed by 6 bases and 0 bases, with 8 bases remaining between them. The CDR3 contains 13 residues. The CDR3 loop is CASRRTANSDYTF. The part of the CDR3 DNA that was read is TGTGCCAGCAGGAGGACAGCAAACTCCGACTACACC.

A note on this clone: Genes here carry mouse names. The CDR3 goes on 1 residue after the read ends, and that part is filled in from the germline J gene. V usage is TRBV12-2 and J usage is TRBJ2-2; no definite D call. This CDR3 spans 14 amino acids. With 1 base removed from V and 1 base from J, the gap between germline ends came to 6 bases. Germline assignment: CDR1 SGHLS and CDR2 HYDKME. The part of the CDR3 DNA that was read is TGTGCCAGCTCTCTGACGGGAAACACCGGGCAGCTCTAC. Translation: CASSLTGNTGQLY. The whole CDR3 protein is CASSLTGNTGQLYF.

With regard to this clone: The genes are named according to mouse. Here the CDR3 reads CASSEEGNTLYF. CDR3 DNA (partial): TGTGCCAGCAGTGAAGAGGGAAATACGCTCTAT. The V call is TRBV13-3, the J call TRBJ1-3; no clear D gene. The CDR3 end falls 1 residue outside the read, so it is completed with the germline J gene. The CDR3 runs 12 residues. Trimming shortened V by 2 bases and J by 4 bases, and 4 bases separated the two germline ends. The V gene's germline CDR1 is NNHDY and CDR2 SYVADS. Full variable domain (rest looked up from reference TRBV13-3 and TRBJ1-3): EAAVTQSPRSKVAVTGGKVTLSCHQTNNHDYMYWYRQDTGHGLRLIHYSYVADSTEKGDIPDGYKASRPSQENFSLILELASLSQTAVYFCASSEEGNTLYFGEGSRLIVV.

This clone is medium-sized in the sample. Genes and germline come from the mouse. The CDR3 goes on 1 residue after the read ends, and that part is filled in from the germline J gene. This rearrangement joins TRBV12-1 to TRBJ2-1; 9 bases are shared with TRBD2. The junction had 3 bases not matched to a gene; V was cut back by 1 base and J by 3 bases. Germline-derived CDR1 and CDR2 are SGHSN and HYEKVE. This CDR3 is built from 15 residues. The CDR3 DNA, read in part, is TGTGCCAGCTCTCTGGCTGGGGGGGTCTATGCTGAGCAGTTC. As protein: CASSLAGGVYAEQF. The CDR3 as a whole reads CASSLAGGVYAEQFF.

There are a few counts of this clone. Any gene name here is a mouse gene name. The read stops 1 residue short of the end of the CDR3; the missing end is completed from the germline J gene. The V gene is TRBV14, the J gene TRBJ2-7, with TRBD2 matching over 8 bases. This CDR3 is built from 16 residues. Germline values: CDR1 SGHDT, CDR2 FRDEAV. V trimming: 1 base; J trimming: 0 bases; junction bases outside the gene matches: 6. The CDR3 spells CASSFLWGVSSYEQYF. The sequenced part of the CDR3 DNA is TGTGCCAGCAGTTTCCTCTGGGGGGTTAGCTCCTATGAACAGTAC.